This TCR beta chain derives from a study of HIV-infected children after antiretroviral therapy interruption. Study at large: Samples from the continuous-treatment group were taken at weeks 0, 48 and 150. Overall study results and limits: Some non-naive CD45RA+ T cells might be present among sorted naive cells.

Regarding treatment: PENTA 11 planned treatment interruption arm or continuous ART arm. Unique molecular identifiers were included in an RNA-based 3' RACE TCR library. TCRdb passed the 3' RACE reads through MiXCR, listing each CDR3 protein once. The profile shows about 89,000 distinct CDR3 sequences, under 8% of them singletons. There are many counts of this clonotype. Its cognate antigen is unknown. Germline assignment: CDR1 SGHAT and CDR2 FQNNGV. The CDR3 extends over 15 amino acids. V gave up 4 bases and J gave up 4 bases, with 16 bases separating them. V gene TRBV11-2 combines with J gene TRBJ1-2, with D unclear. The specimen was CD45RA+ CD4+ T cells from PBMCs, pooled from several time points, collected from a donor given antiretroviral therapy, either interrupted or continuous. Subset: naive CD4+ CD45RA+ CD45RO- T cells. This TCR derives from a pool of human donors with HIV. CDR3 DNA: TGTGCCAGCAGCTCCCTGGAAGGTCGGGGCTATGGCTACACCTTC. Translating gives CASSSLEGRGYGYTF.